This T cell receptor (beta chain) was sequenced for a study of pediatric ulcerative colitis. The survey-level immunoSEQ assay was used. Libraries were prepared by immunoSEQ multiplex PCR; TCRdb keeps only in-frame clonotypes and omits some of them. The data show some 15,000 clones, with roughly three quarters seen just once and 6% to 9.5% held by the top ten. Trimming took 5 bases from V and 5 from J; bases not matched to a gene: 8. This CDR3 has 15 residues. Germline CDR1 and CDR2: SGHTA and FQGNSA. During colonoscopy, one to two rectal pinch biopsies were collected. The J gene is TRBJ1-5, the V gene TRBV7-2; TRBD1 agrees at 8 bases. This receptor was obtained from a boy aged 5-17 years who was a control in a study of pediatric ulcerative colitis. Input material: gut tissue. The CDR3 loop is CASSRLGQEDQPQHF. The CDR3, as DNA: TGTGCCAGCAGCCGATTGGGACAGGAGGATCAGCCCCAGCATTTT.